This T cell receptor beta chain was found in a study of T cells in Graves' hyperthyroidism and ophthalmopathy. Overall study findings and caveats: Blood also held most thyroid clonotypes expanded beyond 0.001.

The PBMCs studied were ones that came from 8 to 10 ml fresh peripheral blood. Germline V lookup: CDR1 SGHTA, CDR2 FQGNSA. Trimming stripped 1 base from V and 9 bases from J, with 12 bases between. This CDR3 has 13 residues. For this clonotype: As yet, its antigen is unknown.

Regions amplified from RNA transcripts were the TCR beta CDR3 regions. The study used the HTBI primer set for a first-round RT-PCR of the TCR CDR3. TCRdb fed the multiplex PCR reads into MiXCR, producing one record per CDR3 protein. The table shows approximately 400,000 distinct CDR3 sequences, with about 25% occurring only once. The sequence derives from a man aged 50-60 years with Graves' hyperthyroidism. The sample consisted of blood. The V and J genes are TRBV7-2 and TRBJ1-1; D is unclear. The CDR3 sequence is CASSLVLPHKAFF. The CDR3 bases are TGTGCCAGCAGCTTAGTCCTCCCTCATAAAGCTTTCTTT.